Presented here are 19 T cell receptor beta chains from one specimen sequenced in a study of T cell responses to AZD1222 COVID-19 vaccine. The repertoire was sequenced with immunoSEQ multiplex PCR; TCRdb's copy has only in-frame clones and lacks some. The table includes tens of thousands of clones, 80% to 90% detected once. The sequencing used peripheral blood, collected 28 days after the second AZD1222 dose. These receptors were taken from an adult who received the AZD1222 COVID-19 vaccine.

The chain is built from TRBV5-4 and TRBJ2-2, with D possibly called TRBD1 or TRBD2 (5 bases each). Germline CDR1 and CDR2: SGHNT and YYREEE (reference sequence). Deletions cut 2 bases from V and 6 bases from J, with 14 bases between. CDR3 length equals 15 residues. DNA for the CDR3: TGTGCCAGCAGCTTCCGGGACCCCAAGGCCGGGGAGCTGTTTTTT. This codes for CASSFRDPKAGELFF.

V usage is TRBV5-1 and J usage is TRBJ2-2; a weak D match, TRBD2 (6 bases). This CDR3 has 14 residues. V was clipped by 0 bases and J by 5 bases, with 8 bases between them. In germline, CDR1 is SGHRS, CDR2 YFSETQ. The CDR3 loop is CASSLGGNTGELFF. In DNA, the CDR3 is TGCGCCAGCAGCTTGGGCGGGAATACCGGGGAGCTGTTTTTT.

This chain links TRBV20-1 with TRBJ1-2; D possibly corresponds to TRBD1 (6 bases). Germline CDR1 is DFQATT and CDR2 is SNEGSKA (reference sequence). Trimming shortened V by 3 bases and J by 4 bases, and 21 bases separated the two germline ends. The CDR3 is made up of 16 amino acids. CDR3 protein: CSASRIRDIQGYGYTF. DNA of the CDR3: TGCAGTGCTAGTAGGATTCGGGACATCCAGGGCTATGGCTACACCTTC.

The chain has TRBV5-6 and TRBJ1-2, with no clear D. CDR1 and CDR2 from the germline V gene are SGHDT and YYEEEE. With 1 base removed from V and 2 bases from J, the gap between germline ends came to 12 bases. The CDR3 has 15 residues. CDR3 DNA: TGTGCCAGCAGCTTGAGGCTTGCCGGGAACTATGGCTACACCTTC. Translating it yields CASSLRLAGNYGYTF. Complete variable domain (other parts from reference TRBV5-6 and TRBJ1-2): DAGVTQSPTHLIKTRGQQVTLRCSPKSGHDTVSWYQQALGQGPQFIFQYYEEEERQRGNFPDRFSGHQFPNYSSELNVNALLLGDSALYLCASSLRLAGNYGYTFGSGTRLTVV.

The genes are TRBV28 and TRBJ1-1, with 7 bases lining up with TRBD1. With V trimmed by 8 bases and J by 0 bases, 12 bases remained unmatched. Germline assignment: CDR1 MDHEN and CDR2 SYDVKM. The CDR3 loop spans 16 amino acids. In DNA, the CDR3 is TGTGCCAGCCCCCGATCCGGGACAGCAATGAACACTGAAGCTTTCTTT. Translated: CASPRSGTAMNTEAFF.

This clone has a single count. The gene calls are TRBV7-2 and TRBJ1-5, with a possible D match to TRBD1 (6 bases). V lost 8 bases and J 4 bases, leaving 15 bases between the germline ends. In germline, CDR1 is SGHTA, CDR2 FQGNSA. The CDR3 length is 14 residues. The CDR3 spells CASRSGTLNQPQHF. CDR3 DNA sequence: TGTGCCAGCCGCTCAGGGACACTAAATCAGCCCCAGCATTTT. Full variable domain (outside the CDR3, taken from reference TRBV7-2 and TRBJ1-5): GAGVSQSPSNKVTEKGKDVELRCDPISGHTALYWYRQSLGQGLEFLIYFQGNSAPDKSGLPSDRFSAERTGGSVSTLTIQRTQQEDSAVYLCASRSGTLNQPQHFGDGTRLSIL.

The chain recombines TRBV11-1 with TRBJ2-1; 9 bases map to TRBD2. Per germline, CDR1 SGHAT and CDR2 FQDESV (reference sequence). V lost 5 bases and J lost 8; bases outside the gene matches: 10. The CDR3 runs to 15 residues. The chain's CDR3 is CASSPGGTSSYEQFF. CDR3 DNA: TGTGCCAGCAGCCCAGGGGGGACTAGCTCCTATGAGCAGTTCTTC. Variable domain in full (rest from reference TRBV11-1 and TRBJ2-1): EAEVAQSPRYKITEKSQAVAFWCDPISGHATLYWYRQILGQGPELLVQFQDESVVDDSQLPKDRFSAERLKGVDSTLKIQPAELGDSAMYLCASSPGGTSSYEQFFGPGTRLTVL.

This CDR3 reads CASSVWDSSYEQYF. The CDR3 DNA sequence: TGTGCCAGCAGCGTATGGGACAGTTCCTACGAGCAGTACTTC. The chain combines TRBV9 with TRBJ2-7; 7 positions agree with TRBD1. Looked up from germline, CDR1 is SGDLS and CDR2 is YYNGEE. The CDR3 consists of 14 residues. V shed 1 base and J 1 base; nucleotides not matched to a gene: 2.

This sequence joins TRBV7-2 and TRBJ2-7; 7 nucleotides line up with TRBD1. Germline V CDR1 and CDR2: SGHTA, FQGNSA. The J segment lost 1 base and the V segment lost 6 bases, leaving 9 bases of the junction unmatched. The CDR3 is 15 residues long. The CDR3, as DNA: TGTGCCAGCAGTGCTCGACTGGGACAGTCCTACGAGCAGTACTTC. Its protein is CASSARLGQSYEQYF.

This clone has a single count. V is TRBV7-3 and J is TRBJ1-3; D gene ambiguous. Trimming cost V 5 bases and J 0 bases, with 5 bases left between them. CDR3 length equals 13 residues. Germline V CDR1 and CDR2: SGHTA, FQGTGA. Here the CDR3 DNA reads TGTGCCAGCAGCATGGACTCTGGAAACACCATATATTTT. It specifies CASSMDSGNTIYF.

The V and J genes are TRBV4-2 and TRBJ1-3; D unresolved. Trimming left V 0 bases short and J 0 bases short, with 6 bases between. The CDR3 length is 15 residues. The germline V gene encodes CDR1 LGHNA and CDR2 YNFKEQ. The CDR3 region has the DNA TGTGCCAGCAGCCAAGAGGGTCACTCTGGAAACACCATATATTTT. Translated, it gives CASSQEGHSGNTIYF.

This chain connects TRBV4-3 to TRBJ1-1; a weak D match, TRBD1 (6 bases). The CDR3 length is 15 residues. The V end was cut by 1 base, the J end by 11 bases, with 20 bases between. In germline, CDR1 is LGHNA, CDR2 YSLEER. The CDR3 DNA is TGCGCCAGCAGCCAAGGTTCGGCGGGACACACAGACGCTTTCTTT. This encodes CASSQGSAGHTDAFF.

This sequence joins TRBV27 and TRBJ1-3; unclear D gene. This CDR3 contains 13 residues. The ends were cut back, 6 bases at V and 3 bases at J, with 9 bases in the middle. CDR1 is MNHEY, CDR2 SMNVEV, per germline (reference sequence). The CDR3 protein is CASRGIGGNTIYF. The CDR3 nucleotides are TGTGCCAGCAGAGGGATTGGTGGAAACACCATATATTTT.

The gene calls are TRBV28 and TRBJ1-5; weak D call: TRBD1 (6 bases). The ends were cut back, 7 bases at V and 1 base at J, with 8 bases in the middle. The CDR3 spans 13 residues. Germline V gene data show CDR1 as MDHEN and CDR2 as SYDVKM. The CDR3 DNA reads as TGTGCCAGCAACGGACAGAGCAATCAGCCCCAGCATTTT. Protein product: CASNGQSNQPQHF.

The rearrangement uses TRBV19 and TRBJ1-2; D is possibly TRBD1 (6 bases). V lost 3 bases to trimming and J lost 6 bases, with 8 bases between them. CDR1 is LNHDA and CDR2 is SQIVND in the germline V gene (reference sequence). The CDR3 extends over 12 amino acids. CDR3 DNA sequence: TGTGCCAGTAGTATCAGGGGAAATGGCTACACCTTC. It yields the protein CASSIRGNGYTF. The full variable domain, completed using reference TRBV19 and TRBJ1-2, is DGGITQSPKYLFRKEGQNVTLSCEQNLNHDAMYWYRQDPGQGLRLIYYSQIVNDFQKGDIAEGYSVSREKKESFPLTVTSAQKNPTAFYLCASSIRGNGYTFGSGTRLTVV.

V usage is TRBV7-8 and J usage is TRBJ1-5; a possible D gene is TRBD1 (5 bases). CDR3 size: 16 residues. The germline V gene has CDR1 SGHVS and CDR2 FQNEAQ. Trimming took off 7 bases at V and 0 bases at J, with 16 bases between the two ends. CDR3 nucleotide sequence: TGTGCCAGCACCAGAACGGGGGGAAATAGCAATCAGCCCCAGCATTTT. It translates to CASTRTGGNSNQPQHF. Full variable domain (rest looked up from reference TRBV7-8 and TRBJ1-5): GAGVSQSPRYKVAKRGQDVALRCDPISGHVSLFWYQQALGQGPEFLTYFQNEAQLDKSGLPSDRFFAERPEGSVSTLKIQRTQQEDSAVYLCASTRTGGNSNQPQHFGDGTRLSIL.

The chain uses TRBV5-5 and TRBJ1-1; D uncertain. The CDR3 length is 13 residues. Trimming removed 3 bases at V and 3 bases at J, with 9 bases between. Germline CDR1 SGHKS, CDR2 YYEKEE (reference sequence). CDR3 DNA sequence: TGTGCCAGCAGCTCCAGGACCGACACTGAAGCTTTCTTT. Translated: CASSSRTDTEAFF.

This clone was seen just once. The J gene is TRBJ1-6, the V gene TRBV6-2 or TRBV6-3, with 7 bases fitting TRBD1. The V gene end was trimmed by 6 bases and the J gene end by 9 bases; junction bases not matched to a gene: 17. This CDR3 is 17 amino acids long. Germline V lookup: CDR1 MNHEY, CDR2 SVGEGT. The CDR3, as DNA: TGTGCCAGCAGCCGACCACCAGACAGGGCCGGCGGTTCACCCCTCCACTTT. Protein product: CASSRPPDRAGGSPLHF.

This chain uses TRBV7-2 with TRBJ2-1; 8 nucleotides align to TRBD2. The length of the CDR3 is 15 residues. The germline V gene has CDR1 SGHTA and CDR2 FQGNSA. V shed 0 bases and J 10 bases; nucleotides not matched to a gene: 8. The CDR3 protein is CASSLARSGGMEQFF. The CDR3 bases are TGTGCCAGCAGCTTAGCGCGGAGCGGGGGCATGGAGCAGTTCTTC.